Below, one T cell receptor (beta chain) is given with its context. The antigen remains undetermined. The CDR3 runs 13 residues. Trimming stripped 2 bases from V and 7 bases from J, with 9 bases between. CDR1 SEHNR and CDR2 FQNEAQ come from the germline V gene (reference sequence). This sample is drawn from a study of graft-versus-host responses after intestinal transplantation. Study overall: Transplantation in recipients was multivisceral, liver-intestinal, or isolated intestinal.

Study results and limitations: Levels of circulating GvH clones at their peak were associated with early post-transplant HvG declines. Some patients had graft-donor T cell macrochimerism. In their allografts, the ratios of graft-versus-host to host-versus-graft T cell clones were high.

Assay used: immunoSEQ multiplex PCR; TCRdb lists only in-frame clones, some missing. The sample consists of nearly 110,000 clones, about 87% of them appearing once. V and J are TRBV7-9 and TRBJ2-1; no definite D call. This TCR came from a human donor who was the organ donor for an intestinal transplant. The material sequenced was unstimulated CD4+ T cells sorted from spleen or lymph node cells, taken before transplant. This CDR3 is CASSLRTLNEQFF. The DNA of the CDR3 is TGTGCCAGCAGCTTAAGGACGCTGAATGAGCAGTTCTTC.